The rows below give T cell receptor beta chains drawn from one sample of a study of identical twins. Each CDR3 protein gets one entry after TCRdb re-called the 5' RACE reads with MiXCR. In the table there are around 480,000 distinct CDR3 sequences, over 12% of which are singletons. Another study also made use of these data, one on yellow fever vaccine responses in identical twins.

The sequenced sample was CD4+ T cells sorted from blood. The receptors stem from a woman aged 18-29 years in good health. The CDR3 runs from the conserved cysteine through the conserved F or W. D genes are given only for firm matches. Expanded clones get a size class; other rows say once, few or many, or leave the size out.

D gene,J gene,V gene,clone size,CDR3 DNA,CDR3 protein
-,TRBJ2-3,TRBV9,few,TGTGCCAGCAGCGACCGGGGTACTTCAGAACGACGGCAGTATTTT,CASSDRGTSERRQYF
TRBD2,TRBJ2-3,TRBV20-1,few,TGCAGTGCTAGGACTAGCCCTCCTTCTAATACGCAGTATTTT,CSARTSPPSNTQYF
-,TRBJ2-7,TRBV19,few,TGTGCCAGTAGTATTCGCACCTCGGGCTACGAGCAGTACTTC,CASSIRTSGYEQYF
TRBD1,TRBJ2-7,TRBV10-3,-,TGTGCCATCAGCCCGGGACAGGGGGCTTGGGAGCAGTACTTC,CAISPGQGAWEQYF
TRBD1,TRBJ2-5,TRBV5-1,few,TGCGCCAGCAGCTCTCTCCCGGGACAGCTAAAAGAGACCCAGTACTTC,CASSSLPGQLKETQYF
-,TRBJ2-7,TRBV27,-,TGTGCCAGCAGTTTAAAACCTAGCGCAGTTTACGAGCAGTACTTC,CASSLKPSAVYEQYF
-,TRBJ2-6,TRBV15,few,TGTGCCACCAGCAGCCGTAACGACAGGCGCCTGGTCTCTGGGGCCAACGTCCTGACTTTC,CATSSRNDRRLVSGANVLTF
-,TRBJ1-2,TRBV6-5,-,TGTGCCAGCAGTTACTCGGGGGGGCCGAACTATGGCTACACCTTC,CASSYSGGPNYGYTF
-,TRBJ2-7,TRBV7-2,-,TGTGCCAGCAGCTCCCTCCCTAGCGTGAACTCCTACGAGCAGTACTTC,CASSSLPSVNSYEQYF
TRBD1,TRBJ2-1,TRBV12-3/TRBV12-4,-,TGTGCCAGCAGTCCCCGCGCAGGGGGGCAGTTCTTC,CASSPRAGGQFF
TRBD1,TRBJ2-7,TRBV12-3/TRBV12-4,few,TGTGCCAGCAGTAGGGACAGGGAGATCCAGTACTTC,CASSRDREIQYF
-,TRBJ2-7,TRBV7-2,few,TGTGCCAGCAGCTTAGCGGGTGCTCTCTGGAAGCAGTACTTC,CASSLAGALWKQYF
-,TRBJ2-7,TRBV20-1,-,TGCAGTGCTAGAGATCGTCCGGTGGGTTACGAGCAGTACTTC,CSARDRPVGYEQYF
-,TRBJ2-7,TRBV5-6,-,TGTGCCAGCAGCTTGGACAAGAACGAGCAGTACTTC,CASSLDKNEQYF
-,TRBJ2-7,TRBV7-9,-,TGTGCCAGCAGCCGGACCCAGGGCGAGCAGTACTTC,CASSRTQGEQYF
-,TRBJ2-2,TRBV7-3,-,TGTGCCAGCAGCCGGAGGTCCGGGGAGCTGTTTTTT,CASSRRSGELFF
-,TRBJ2-1,TRBV27,few,TGTGCCAGCAAAAAAGATGGACTCTACAATGAGCAGTTCTTC,CASKKDGLYNEQFF
-,TRBJ2-5,TRBV28,-,TGTGCCAGCAGTTTATATTTAGAGACCCAGTACTTC,CASSLYLETQYF
-,TRBJ2-3,TRBV28,-,TGTGCCAGCACCTATTCTGGACAGTTCACAGATACGCAGTATTTT,CASTYSGQFTDTQYF
-,TRBJ2-7,TRBV27,-,TGTGCCAGAAGTTTTCTTATAGGGGCGGGCGAGCAGTACTTC,CARSFLIGAGEQYF
-,TRBJ2-1,TRBV19,-,TGTGCCAGTAGTATCCGGGGAGGAAATGAGCAGTTCTTC,CASSIRGGNEQFF
-,TRBJ2-7,TRBV10-3,-,TGTGCCATCAGTGATCCGGCTTACGAGCAGTACTTC,CAISDPAYEQYF
TRBD2,TRBJ2-1,TRBV29-1,-,TGCAGCGTAGCGGGGAGTCGAAATGAGCAGTTCTTC,CSVAGSRNEQFF
-,TRBJ2-7,TRBV20-1,-,TGCAGTGCTAGATCCGGGGGGCAGGTATACTACGAGCAGTACTTC,CSARSGGQVYYEQYF
-,TRBJ2-1,TRBV6-2/TRBV6-3,few,TGTGCCAGCAGCCCTACAGGGACCTCATACAATGAGCAGTTCTTC,CASSPTGTSYNEQFF
-,TRBJ2-7,TRBV3-1,-,TGTGCCAGCAGCCAAGAAGACCCCGCCGCCGAGCAGTACTTC,CASSQEDPAAEQYF
-,TRBJ2-4,TRBV2,few,TGTGCCAGCAGTGTCGAAGTAGTTGCCAAAAACATTCAGTACTTC,CASSVEVVAKNIQYF
-,TRBJ2-7,TRBV6-1,many,TGTGCCAGCAGTACCCCGGGTGGGTACGAGCAGTACTTC,CASSTPGGYEQYF
-,TRBJ2-3,TRBV4-3,-,TGCGCCAGCAGAAGCGATCAAGGGCCAGATACGCAGTATTTT,CASRSDQGPDTQYF
TRBD2,TRBJ2-3,TRBV6-1,-,TGTGCCAGCAGTCGTTCGACTAGCGGAGATACGCAGTATTTT,CASSRSTSGDTQYF
TRBD1,TRBJ1-2,TRBV7-2,-,TGTGCCAGCAGCCCCCGGACAGGGGGCTTTGCCTATGGCTACACCTTC,CASSPRTGGFAYGYTF
-,TRBJ1-2,TRBV29-1,-,TGCAGCGTTGAGGAAAACCCTAACTATGGCTACACCTTC,CSVEENPNYGYTF
-,TRBJ2-7,TRBV2,-,TGTGCCAGCAGCGTAATCTTAAGATACGAGCAGTACTTC,CASSVILRYEQYF
-,TRBJ2-1,TRBV10-3,many,TGTGCCATCAGTGATCGCTCGGAGCAGTTCTTC,CAISDRSEQFF
TRBD2,TRBJ2-5,TRBV7-9,-,TGTGCCAGCAGCTCCCAGAGGGGACTAGTCGGAGAGACCCAGTACTTC,CASSSQRGLVGETQYF
-,TRBJ2-1,TRBV5-1,few,TGCGCCAGCAGGCCTGGAAGCTCCTACAATGAGCAGTTCTTC,CASRPGSSYNEQFF
-,TRBJ1-2,TRBV4-2,-,TGTGCCAGCAGCCAAGATTTGGACAGCGAGCGTTCCTATGGCTACACCTTC,CASSQDLDSERSYGYTF
-,TRBJ2-7,TRBV7-6,-,TGTGCCAGCAGCCCCGGGGGCAGGGCCCCTGTCGAGCAGTACTTC,CASSPGGRAPVEQYF
-,TRBJ2-5,TRBV5-1,-,TGCGCCAGCAGCTTGGAGGAACTCCGAGAGGAGACCCAGTACTTC,CASSLEELREETQYF
-,TRBJ1-5,TRBV6-1,few,TGTGCCAGCAGCACTGGGGGGCAGGGGCGGCAGCCCCAGCATTTT,CASSTGGQGRQPQHF
-,TRBJ2-3,TRBV25-1,-,TGTGCCAGCAGTGAATATCTGGATCTGGATACGCAGTGTTTT,CASSEYLDLDTQCF
-,TRBJ2-7,TRBV29-1,-,TGCAGCGCTAGCAGGGGTCGGGACGAGCAGTACTTC,CSASRGRDEQYF
-,TRBJ2-7,TRBV20-1,few,TGCAGTGCTAACTCTCGACAGTACGAGCAGTACTTC,CSANSRQYEQYF
TRBD2,TRBJ2-2,TRBV5-1,many,TGCGCCAGCAGCCTGGGACTAGCAATAGGGCCCACCGGGGAGCTGTTTTTT,CASSLGLAIGPTGELFF
-,TRBJ2-7,TRBV5-1,many,TGCGCCAGCAGTAAGGGGTCAGGAAACCCCTACGAGCAGTACTTC,CASSKGSGNPYEQYF
-,TRBJ1-4,TRBV5-1,-,TGCGCCAGCAGCAGAGGGACGAGCGAAAAACTGTTTTTT,CASSRGTSEKLFF
TRBD1,TRBJ2-2,TRBV4-1,-,TGCGCCAGCAGCCAGGTAGACAGGGGGAGGACCGGGGAGCTGTTTTTT,CASSQVDRGRTGELFF
TRBD2,TRBJ2-3,TRBV9,-,TGTGCCAGCAGCGTAGCGGGACTAGCGGGGGCCGATACGCAGTATTTT,CASSVAGLAGADTQYF
-,TRBJ2-5,TRBV2,few,TGTGCCAGCAATGTGGTGAAAGAGACCCAGTACTTC,CASNVVKETQYF
-,TRBJ1-1,TRBV7-2,few,TGTGCCAGCAGCTTGGTCAGGGCTGAAGCTTTCTTT,CASSLVRAEAFF
TRBD1,TRBJ2-7,TRBV28,-,TGTGCCAGCAGTCCAACGGACAGGTACGAGCAGTACTTC,CASSPTDRYEQYF
TRBD2,TRBJ2-4,TRBV11-2,-,TGTGCCAGCAGCTTAGGGTTAGGGACTAGCGGGGGTACCAAAAACATTCAGTACTTC,CASSLGLGTSGGTKNIQYF
-,TRBJ2-7,TRBV19,-,TGTGCCAGTAGTATTTCGGACAACTCCTACGAGCAGTACTTC,CASSISDNSYEQYF
TRBD1,TRBJ2-7,TRBV24-1,few,TGTGCCACCAGTGATGCTGGGACAGCTTCCTACGAGCAGTACTTC,CATSDAGTASYEQYF
-,TRBJ2-5,TRBV20-1,-,TGCAGTGCTAGAGATCTCAATCGTGTCGAGACCCAGTACTTC,CSARDLNRVETQYF
-,TRBJ2-2,TRBV12-3/TRBV12-4,-,TGTGCCATCAGACCCCCAGGTGGGCAGTTCGCGAACTCCGGGGAGCTGTTTTTT,CAIRPPGGQFANSGELFF
-,TRBJ2-7,TRBV7-2,few,TGTGCCAGCAGGATACCGGAGGGTAGAGATGTGGAGCAGTACTTC,CASRIPEGRDVEQYF
-,TRBJ2-1,TRBV7-2,-,TGTGCCAGCAGCCAGGGGATAGACATCTCTGAGCAGTTCTTC,CASSQGIDISEQFF